The 6 T cell receptor beta chains given below trace back to one sample, sequenced in a study of PD-1 blockade in classical Hodgkin lymphoma. The protocol was immunoSEQ multiplex PCR, while the TCRdb copy is restricted to in-frame clones and leaves out a portion. The sample yields more than 25,000 clones, around 80% seen once. Time point: cycle 4 day 1 (C4D1), after less than 7 weeks of nivolumab. No patient escaped relapse after autologous stem cell transplantation, and brentuximab vedotin exposure varied. Magnetic negative selection was used to purify CD4+ T cells from thawed PBMCs. The sequences come from CD4+ T cells from blood, collected before the fourth cycle of nivolumab. The receptors derive from a human donor with classical Hodgkin lymphoma.

V gene TRBV19 combines with J gene TRBJ1-5; TRBD1 agrees at 9 bases. Germline V CDR1 and CDR2: LNHDA, SQIVND (reference sequence). The V and J ends lost 7 bases and 4 bases, in that order; junction bases with no gene match: 8. This CDR3 region has 15 residues. The CDR3 loop is CASKEDRGRNQPQHF. In nucleotides, the CDR3 is TGTGCCAGTAAAGAGGACAGGGGAAGGAATCAGCCCCAGCATTTT.

This chain connects TRBV5-5 to TRBJ1-6, with D hard to call. CDR1 is SGHKS, CDR2 YYEKEE, per germline (reference sequence). The V end was cut by 2 bases, the J end by 7 bases, with 13 bases between. The CDR3 extends over 15 amino acids. The CDR3 region is CASSFPEGLNSPLHF. The CDR3 nucleotides read TGTGCCAGCAGCTTCCCGGAAGGGTTAAATTCACCCCTCCACTTT.

The J gene is TRBJ2-1, the V gene TRBV5-8; 7 bases match TRBD2. The junction had 6 bases not matched to a gene; V was cut back by 5 bases and J by 7 bases. The length of the CDR3 is 13 residues. The germline CDR1 and CDR2 sequences are SGHTS and YDEGEE. The CDR3 is CASRSSGENEQFF. The CDR3, as DNA: TGTGCCAGCAGATCCAGCGGGGAAAATGAGCAGTTCTTC.

V usage is TRBV10-3 and J usage is TRBJ2-1; D could derive from TRBD1 or TRBD2 (6 bases each). Between the trimmed V and J ends, which lost 7 bases and 9 bases, there was a span of 19 bases. The CDR3 runs to 14 residues. Germline CDR1 reads ENHRY; CDR2 reads SYGVKD. As DNA, the CDR3 is TGTGCCATCACGTCAGCTGGGGGGCTTCTTGAGCAGTTCTTC. Amino acids: CAITSAGGLLEQFF.

The CDR3 DNA reads TGCGCCAGCAGCTTTTTGTCGGGGGGGCACGGGAATGAGCAGTTCTTC. It yields the protein CASSFLSGGHGNEQFF. The genes are TRBV5-1 and TRBJ2-1; 8 bases fit TRBD2. J was trimmed by 7 bases and V by 2 bases; bases with no gene match: 11. The CDR3 has 16 amino acids. Germline CDR1 reads SGHRS; CDR2 reads YFSETQ.

The chain joins TRBV11-1 to TRBJ2-5, with TRBD2 identical over 7 bases. CDR3 length: 17 residues. Germline V gene data show CDR1 as SGHAT and CDR2 as FQDESV (reference sequence). Trimming removed 2 bases from V and 7 bases from J; junction bases left unmatched: 16. The CDR3 DNA is TGTGCCAGCAGCTTATCCCTCGGCGGGGGTCGTGGAGGGACCCAGTACTTC. It codes for CASSLSLGGGRGGTQYF.